Below, one TCR beta chain is given with its context. Some clones are missing from TCRdb's copy, which holds only in-frame ones; the method was immunoSEQ multiplex PCR. The table records 350,000 to 450,000 clones, 80% to 85% of them present only once. This sample is drawn from a study of blood T cell repertoires in COVID-19. Turning to the study itself: From T cells, B-cell-depleted T cells, or PBMCs came the material, which was cDNA or gDNA.

Participants' reported clinical history set cohort assignment. CDR1 is SGHRS, CDR2 YFSETQ, per germline. The CDR3 extends over 16 amino acids. V shed 4 bases and J 5 bases; nucleotides not matched to a gene: 15. This clonotype was sampled from a woman between 50 and 59 years old who had recovered from COVID-19. This sequence joins TRBV5-1 and TRBJ2-7, with 7 bases matching TRBD2. Sequenced: PBMCs or T cells enriched from blood (not recorded which). CDR3 loop: CASSPLGRENNDEQYF. The CDR3, as DNA: TGCGCCAGCAGCCCCTTAGGGCGGGAGAACAACGACGAGCAGTACTTC.